This entry features one T cell receptor (beta chain) sequence. Its antigen is currently not known. There are no base qualities to consult, and no much larger clone falls within one base. The germline V gene gives CDR1 as MGHRA and CDR2 as YSYEKL. The CDR3 contains 15 residues, cysteine and phenylalanine counted. Just the 45-base CDR3 DNA is kept, in frame starting at base 1. The germline V and J ends show losses of 2 bases and 3 bases respectively, and no gene match explains 4 bases of the junction. The approximately 39 donors, aged about 6 to 95 years, were systemically healthy Caucasian individuals from Russia. Around 10 milliliters of peripheral blood were drawn from each donor into EDTA-treated Vacutainer tubes. Ficoll-Paque density-gradient centrifugation was used to isolate PBMCs, with at least 6 million per sample. Total RNA, at least 5 micrograms per sample, was extracted from PBMCs with Trizol reagent. The percentages of naive CD45RAhigh/CD27high T cells were determined by flow cytometry on a PBMC aliquot from every donor.

The data belong to a study of blood T cells in healthy people across ages (dated by TCRdb to between 2014 and 2017). Regarding the complete study: In model experiments, template switching captured about one uniquely barcoded TCR beta cDNA molecule for every two T cells. Age-related changes in TCR beta repertoire diversity were measured in the study by deep sequencing normalized with unique cDNA molecular identifiers. Four age groups were formed from the donors: young (average approximately 17 years), middle-aged (around 41), aged (62) and long-lived (more than 75). The study analyzed two additional independent replicas of 1 million unique cDNA reads from the same blood draw for two donors, one aged 18 to 29 and one aged 80 or older.

Library preparation used 5' RACE. The listed sequencing device is Illumina HiSeq 2500. The second PCR ran for roughly 7 to 12 cycles and used a J-beta primer mix along with a sample-barcoded 5' primer. A template-switch 5' adaptor carrying 12 random nucleotides introduced a unique molecular identifier onto each TCR beta cDNA molecule. Each sample yielded at least 3 million CDR3-containing paired-end reads. First-strand cDNA was synthesized from all RNA with the Mint cDNA synthesis kit, primed by a TRBC-specific oligonucleotide. Following uracil-DNA glycosylase treatment, a first 18-cycle PCR with universal primers M1SS and BC2_uni_R was performed on all cDNA. Regarding the original processing steps: Each sample was normalized by randomly selecting 1 million high-quality reads, each carrying a distinct molecular identifier. Reads sharing molecular identifiers were discarded rather than binned into consensus sequences. MiTCR, run with a Q25 quality threshold and the strictest error-elimination algorithm, handled CDR3 identification, clonotype clustering and error correction. A nonparametric unseen species model using Euler transformation provided a lower-bound estimate of total TCR beta diversity. The raw public reads went through TCRdb reprocessing: fastp at Q25, MiXCR clone calling, in-frame beta chains kept. Rows with one shared CDR3 protein collapse into an entry with the most common genes and DNA. The V and J calls follow TCRdb's processing rather than the paper's. A total of around 990,000 distinct CDR3 sequences appear in this sample, approximately 26% of them only once. The ten largest clonotypes hold about 0.72% of the sample.

Overall results and qualifications from the work: Observed TCR beta diversity correlated strongly with the percentage of naive T cells measured by flow cytometry. Because donor CMV infection status was unknown, age-related changes in expanded clonotypes were potentially confounded. Estimates of total diversity from one million sequenced T cells were regarded as lower bounds and underestimates. Compared with the aged group, the long-lived group had more naive CD4+ T cells, fewer expanded clones and increased TCR diversity, suggesting age selection. As age increased, observed TCR beta diversity per million T cells dropped in a roughly linear way, and a significant reduction was already evident by age 40. Since profiling was done on bulk unsorted PBMCs, naive and antigen-experienced compartments could not be conclusively compared.

The same sample was also studied in work on T cells of mothers and their children. The other study reports the following: Donors were nine systemically healthy Caucasian individuals: three mothers and their six children. cDNA synthesis consumed the entire amount of extracted RNA, loaded at around 1.5 ug RNA in each 15 ul reaction. Sample barcodes and 2-4 random nucleotides were added via the M1S primer in the second PCR. Over 8 million TCR beta CDR3 reads were obtained for each mother, and 2.7 million or so reads were obtained for each child. Thymic selection similarly shapes TCR recombination output in related and unrelated pairs, with minor effect from inherited differences. Related mother-child pairs always showed normalized repertoire overlap that was slightly higher than in unrelated mother-child pairs, though the difference was never significant. No persistent microchimeric T cell clones were found, with a detection sensitivity of approximately 100 clones per million clonotypes. The study used deep NGS to compare TCR beta repertoires of mothers and children, seeking features distinguishing related mother-child pairs from unrelated individuals. On average, the children were around 11 +/- 4 years old, while the mothers were about 38 +/- 4 years old. After adapter ligation with NEBNext reagents, the libraries were sequenced on Illumina HiSeq 2000 with 100+100 nt paired-end reads. Mother and child libraries were prepared a month apart and sequenced in separate runs to prevent cross-contamination. For each donor, between about 500,000 and 2,000,000 distinct TCR beta clonotypes were identified. Naive TCR beta clonotypes were estimated from low-frequency clonotypes matched to each donor's FACS-determined naive share, without sorting.

The sample comprised blood. The chain couples TRBV4-1 to TRBJ2-1, and TRBD2 matches 7 of the central bases. The receptor comes from a girl aged 2-9 years in good health. CDR3 reads: CASSQLAELYNEQFF. The DNA sequence is as follows: TGCGCCAGCAGCCAACTAGCGGAGCTCTACAATGAGCAGTTCTTC.